Presented here are 3 T cell receptor beta chains from one specimen sequenced in a study of blood T cells in healthy people across ages. Primed by a sample-barcoded 5' primer and a J-beta primer mix, a second PCR proceeded for about 6 to 11 cycles. Using its own MiXCR run on the 5' RACE reads, TCRdb lists one record per CDR3 protein. Counted here are more than 650,000 distinct CDR3 sequences, around half occurring once; the ten biggest clones make up about two fifths. What was sequenced was blood. Receptor source: an elderly man in good health.

The chain links TRBV7-3 to TRBJ2-3, with TRBD2 identical over 8 bases. This CDR3 has 14 amino acids. Germline trimming cut 3 bases from V and 3 bases from J; bases unmatched to any gene: 2. Germline V lookup: CDR1 SGHTA, CDR2 FQGTGA. In DNA form, the CDR3 reads TGTGCCAGCAGCTTGGGACTAGTAACAGATACGCAGTATTTT. Protein: CASSLGLVTDTQYF.

The chain uses TRBV25-1 and TRBJ2-3; TRBD2 matches 8 bases. Trimming cost V 5 bases and J 1 base; bases outside gene matches: 17. The CDR3 has 19 residues. Germline CDR1 MGHDK, CDR2 SYGVNS. CDR3 amino acids: CASSPLRGASGSGTDTQYF. The CDR3 nucleotides read TGTGCCAGCAGTCCCCTAAGGGGGGCTAGCGGGTCAGGCACAGATACGCAGTATTTT.

DNA of the CDR3: TGTGCCAGCCGACGCGCGGGGGGAGGGAGATACGCGTATTTT. It translates to CASRRAGGGRYAYF. V is TRBV11-2 and J is TRBJ2-3; 8 positions match TRBD2. V shed 8 bases and J 14 bases; nucleotides not matched to a gene: 18. The CDR3 contains 14 residues. The germline V gene has CDR1 SGHAT and CDR2 FQNNGV.